This T cell receptor (beta chain) was observed in a study of tumor-infiltrating lymphocytes in primary liver carcinoma. The overall study: Samples gave roughly 3.65 to 7.13 million productive TCRbeta reads, similar across tissue types.

Unsorted bulk tissue (roughly 20-31 mg) underwent RNA and DNA co-extraction. This clonotype was found many times. TCR beta cDNA was made from 500 ng total RNA with a constant-region primer. ARM-PCR was slightly modified, and three nested multiplex PCR rounds with it gave rise to the TCR beta libraries. The study ran its first two PCR rounds for nine to ten cycles each, using TRBV1-TRBV30 forward primers and a C-beta reverse primer. A single record per CDR3 protein comes from TCRdb applying MiXCR to the multiplex PCR reads. The data hold 100,000 or so distinct CDR3 sequences, with around two thirds observed a single time. The ends lost 0 bases at V and 2 bases at J; junction bases unmatched: 2. Germline V gene data show CDR1 as SGHNT and CDR2 as YYREEE (reference sequence). This CDR3 comprises 15 residues.

The chain has TRBV5-4 and TRBJ2-1; 7 bases fit TRBD2. Sequenced input: liver tumor tissue from sampling region 2. Stated subset: tumor region T2, inferior pole. The receptor was isolated from a woman aged 55-75 years with primary liver carcinoma and hepatitis B virus infection. The CDR3 sequence is CASSLGGRAYNEQFF. Here the CDR3 DNA reads TGTGCCAGCAGCTTGGGGGGGAGGGCCTACAATGAGCAGTTCTTC.